This T cell receptor (beta chain) was documented in a study of T cell clusters in autoimmune cytopenias. TRB rearrangements were amplified by touch-down multiplex PCR with mixed TRB-A/B primers. Following a re-call of the multiplex PCR reads, TCRdb has one entry per CDR3 protein and lacks DNA. This sample contains about 7,200 distinct CDR3 sequences. Germline CDR1 reads LNHDA; CDR2 reads SQIVND (reference sequence). The length of the CDR3 is 14 residues. TRB amplification used approximately 0.25 ug of peripheral blood genomic DNA. Judged by frequency, this clonotype is medium-sized. Source material: peripheral blood. The rearrangement uses TRBV19 and TRBJ2-2; TCRdb reports TRBD1, a call that lacks DNA to check it against. This TCR was sampled from a human donor with an autoimmune cytopenia or autoimmune hepatitis (not recorded which). The CDR3 here is CASSTGSRTGELFF.